One sample yielded the 29 T cell receptor beta chains listed below, sequenced in a study of spatial heterogeneity in lung cancer (dated by TCRdb to the late 2010s). The investigation overall reported the following: The number of expanded intratumoral alpha and beta TCRs correlated with the tumor nonsynonymous mutation count.

No cognate antigen is known for these TCRs. The protocol used for the library was 5' RACE. For sequencing, a NextSeq 500 was employed. TCRdb cleaned the public reads at Q25 with fastp, built clones with MiXCR and kept in-frame beta chains. Each record represents a unique CDR3 protein, reported with the most common genes and DNA among its rows. For this sample there are 9,500 to 12,000 distinct CDR3 sequences; roughly 14% appear just once. Less than 20% of the sample goes to the ten largest clones. The sample's time point, from its label and the paper: sample taken at primary tumor resection. The material was lung tumor tissue, obtained at surgery. These receptors all stem from a male donor with early-stage non-small cell lung cancer.

This clonotype occurred a few times. J is TRBJ2-7 and V is TRBV7-6; a weak D match, TRBD1 (7 bases). This CDR3 spans 13 amino acids. Germline V gene lookup returns CDR1 SGHVS and CDR2 FNYEAQ. Trimming took off 5 bases at V and 2 bases at J, with 10 bases between the two ends. The CDR3, as DNA: TGTGCCAGCAGCGGAGGGACAGCCTACGAGCAGTACTTC. Translating it yields CASSGGTAYEQYF.

At least ten counts were recorded for this clonotype. V gene TRBV3-1 combines with J gene TRBJ2-7; 10 nucleotides line up with TRBD1. In germline, CDR1 is LGHDT, CDR2 YNNKEL (reference sequence). There are 14 residues in the CDR3. The junction had 5 bases not matched to a gene; V was cut back by 5 bases and J by 4 bases. CDR3 sequence reads: CASSYGQGEYEQYF. In DNA form, the CDR3 reads TGTGCCAGCAGCTATGGACAGGGGGAGTACGAGCAGTACTTC.

This clonotype is termed medium-sized (0.01 to 0.1%). V is TRBV15 and J is TRBJ1-2; D call uncertain. Germline CDR1 LNHNV, CDR2 YYDKDF (reference sequence). This CDR3 spans 15 amino acids. V lost 0 bases, J lost 3 bases, and 11 bases lay in between. The CDR3 here is CATSRDMGIDYGYTF. The CDR3 nucleotides read TGTGCCACCAGCAGAGATATGGGGATCGACTATGGCTACACCTTC.

This clonotype was seen repeatedly, ten times or more. The chain recombines TRBV7-2 with TRBJ2-3, with 10 bases matching TRBD2. CDR3 length: 16 amino acids. The junction had 4 bases not matched to a gene; V was cut back by 1 base and J by 3 bases. The germline V gene encodes CDR1 SGHTA and CDR2 FQGNSA. The DNA of the CDR3 is TGTGCCAGCAGCTTAGTCGTTAGCGGGGGGACAGATACGCAGTATTTT. Translating gives CASSLVVSGGTDTQYF.

This clonotype occurred once. The chain uses TRBV5-1 and TRBJ2-3; possibly TRBD2 for D (6 bases). In germline, CDR1 is SGHRS, CDR2 YFSETQ. V shed 2 bases and J shed 4 bases, with 11 bases lying between them. The CDR3 covers 14 residues. The CDR3 here is CASSLAGGADTQYF. For the CDR3, the DNA is TGCGCCAGCAGCTTAGCGGGCGGGGCAGATACGCAGTATTTT.

This clonotype is deemed medium-sized. This chain joins TRBV7-8 and TRBJ1-1, with 9 bases identical to TRBD1. This CDR3 has 15 residues. The V gene end was trimmed by 5 bases and the J gene end by 5 bases; junction bases not matched to a gene: 9. Germline CDR1 SGHVS, CDR2 FQNEAQ. DNA for the CDR3: TGTGCCAGCAGCGAACAGACAGGGGGTAGTACTGAAGCTTTCTTT. Residues: CASSEQTGGSTEAFF.

There are many counts of this clonotype. The chain joins TRBV3-2 to TRBJ1-6. TRBV3-2 is labeled a pseudogene. This CDR3 has 16 amino acids. In nucleotides, the CDR3 is TGTGCCAGCAGTCGGAAGTCCGTGATTACAAATTCACCCCTCCACTTT. Amino acids: CASSRKSVITNSPLHF.

This clonotype was seen a few times. This chain links TRBV7-9 with TRBJ2-7; 12 nucleotides line up with TRBD2. The CDR3 is made up of 15 amino acids. Germline V gene sequence: CDR1 SEHNR, CDR2 FQNEAQ (reference sequence). The ends lost 7 bases at V and 4 bases at J; junction bases unmatched: 8. The CDR3: CASIPSGRASYEQYF. CDR3 DNA sequence: TGTGCCAGCATCCCTAGCGGGAGGGCCTCTTACGAGCAGTACTTC.

V and J are TRBV28 and TRBJ2-7; D remains unclear. V shed 5 bases and J shed 3 bases, with 14 bases lying between them. The CDR3 runs to 14 residues. The germline V gene has CDR1 MDHEN and CDR2 SYDVKM. The CDR3: CASSPPGQIYEQYF. The DNA of the CDR3 is TGTGCCAGCAGTCCCCCTGGCCAAATCTACGAGCAGTACTTC.

This clonotype was seen a few times. J is TRBJ2-6 and V is TRBV18, with D unclear. Germline CDR1 is KGHSH and CDR2 is LQKENI. This CDR3 comprises 14 residues. Trimming shortened V by 2 bases and J by 3 bases, and 5 bases separated the two germline ends. The chain's CDR3 is CASSPGDGANVLTF. In DNA form, the CDR3 reads TGTGCCAGCTCACCAGGGGATGGGGCCAACGTCCTGACTTTC.

The table lists this clonotype with many counts. CDR3 bases: TGTGCCAGCACCATCGCAACTAATGAAAAACTGTTTTTT. Amino acid sequence: CASTIATNEKLFF. The J gene is TRBJ1-4, the V gene TRBV19; D uncertain. The length of the CDR3 is 13 residues. Between the trimmed V and J ends, which lost 9 bases and 0 bases, there was a span of 8 bases. Germline lookup yields CDR1 LNHDA and CDR2 SQIVND (reference sequence).

The table lists this clonotype with many counts. This chain connects TRBV20-1 to TRBJ1-6; 7 nucleotides agree with TRBD1. Germline V gene sequence: CDR1 DFQATT, CDR2 SNEGSKA (reference sequence). Germline trimming cut 3 bases from V and 9 bases from J; bases unmatched to any gene: 8. The CDR3 extends over 14 amino acids. CDR3 coding DNA: TGCAGTGCTAGGGACCGGGACAGCTTTTCACCCCTCCACTTT. As protein: CSARDRDSFSPLHF.

This clonotype was recorded many times. J is TRBJ2-5 and V is TRBV13; 7 positions agree with TRBD1. V lost 5 bases and J lost 3; bases outside the gene matches: 3. The germline gives CDR1 PRHDT, CDR2 FYEKMQ (reference sequence). The CDR3 is made up of 13 amino acids. CDR3 amino acids: CASSDGTEETQYF. CDR3 bases: TGTGCCAGCAGCGACGGGACAGAAGAGACCCAGTACTTC.

This chain uses TRBV4-2 with TRBJ2-7; tentatively, D is TRBD1 (6 bases). The V end was cut by 4 bases, the J end by 3 bases, with 10 bases between. In germline, CDR1 is LGHNA, CDR2 YNFKEQ. This CDR3 has 13 residues. The CDR3 DNA is TGTGCCAGCAGCCGAGCAGGGGACTACGAGCAGTACTTC. Protein product: CASSRAGDYEQYF.

This chain connects TRBV5-1 to TRBJ2-7, with TRBD2 identical over 7 bases. This CDR3 has 15 amino acids. With 0 bases clipped from V and 6 bases from J, the junction kept 9 bases outside the gene matches. CDR1 and CDR2 (germline): SGHRS, YFSETQ. CDR3 residues: CASSLAGLGVGEQYF. The DNA for the CDR3 is TGCGCCAGCAGCTTGGCCGGACTAGGGGTTGGCGAGCAGTACTTC. Filled out from reference TRBV5-1 and TRBJ2-7, the complete variable domain reads KAGVTQTPRYLIKTRGQQVTLSCSPISGHRSVSWYQQTPGQGLQFLFEYFSETQRNKGNFPGRFSGRQFSNSRSEMNVSTLELGDSALYLCASSLAGLGVGEQYFGPGTRLTVT.

The chain is built from TRBV5-1 and TRBJ2-3; 7 nucleotides agree with TRBD2. This CDR3 has 14 residues. V was clipped by 6 bases and J by 3 bases; unmatched bases: 7. Germline V gene sequence: CDR1 SGHRS, CDR2 YFSETQ. This CDR3 is CASMREGTTDTQYF. The CDR3 DNA follows: TGCGCCAGCATGAGGGAGGGGACGACAGATACGCAGTATTTT.

At least ten counts were recorded for this clonotype. This chain links TRBV12-3 or TRBV12-4 with TRBJ2-7; TRBD1 aligns across 8 bases. The junction had 9 bases not matched to a gene; V was cut back by 1 base and J by 7 bases. CDR3 size: 15 residues. The CDR3 DNA sequence: TGTGCCAGCAGTTTAGGGACAGGGACGGTTGAAGAGCAGTACTTC. Amino acids: CASSLGTGTVEEQYF.

The gene calls are TRBV4-3 and TRBJ1-2; D remains unclear. This CDR3 has 13 residues. Trimming removed 0 bases at V and 8 bases at J, with 10 bases between. Germline CDR1 is LGHNA and CDR2 is YSLEER. This chain's CDR3 is CASSQDGPLGYTF. The CDR3 DNA sequence: TGCGCCAGCAGCCAAGATGGGCCCCTGGGCTACACCTTC.

The rearrangement uses TRBV20-1 and TRBJ1-1; tentatively, D is TRBD1 (6 bases). Germline lookup yields CDR1 DFQATT and CDR2 SNEGSKA (reference sequence). CDR3 size: 13 residues. V lost 6 bases and J 0 bases, leaving 11 bases between the germline ends. For the CDR3, the DNA is TGCAGTGCCATAGACAGGATGAACACTGAAGCTTTCTTT. Amino acids: CSAIDRMNTEAFF.

This clonotype has at least ten counts. The V gene is TRBV27, the J gene TRBJ2-3, with D tentatively TRBD2 (6 bases). Per germline, CDR1 MNHEY and CDR2 SMNVEV (reference sequence). The CDR3 is made up of 15 amino acids. V lost 5 bases and J lost 6, with 18 bases in between. In DNA, the CDR3 is TGTGCCAGCAGTCACCGGACTAACCTGAGGGATACGCAGTATTTT. This encodes CASSHRTNLRDTQYF.

This sequence joins TRBV7-8 and TRBJ2-3; 9 bases line up with TRBD2. V trimming: 6 bases; J trimming: 0 bases; junction bases outside the gene matches: 7. This CDR3 spans 16 amino acids. The germline V gene encodes CDR1 SGHVS and CDR2 FQNEAQ. CDR3 protein: CASRPTSGPSTDTQYF. As DNA, the CDR3 is TGTGCCAGCAGGCCAACTAGCGGGCCTAGCACAGATACGCAGTATTTT.

This clonotype was recorded many times. This chain connects TRBV12-3 or TRBV12-4 to TRBJ2-6; TRBD2 is a possible D gene (5 bases). Trimming stripped 1 base from V and 1 base from J, with 11 bases between. This CDR3 contains 17 residues. The CDR3 DNA follows: TGTGCCAGCAGTTTAGTCGGGGATTGGTCTGGGGCCAACGTCCTGACTTTC. It yields the protein CASSLVGDWSGANVLTF.

The table lists this clonotype with many counts. This chain links TRBV20-1 with TRBJ2-7, with D maybe TRBD1 (6 bases). V was clipped by 1 base and J by 6 bases, with 13 bases between them. This CDR3 has 13 residues. Germline V lookup: CDR1 DFQATT, CDR2 SNEGSKA (reference sequence). The CDR3 nucleotides are TGCAGTGCTAGAGGGCGGACAGTAGGCGAGCAGTACTTC. This sequence encodes CSARGRTVGEQYF.

This sequence joins TRBV29-1 and TRBJ2-5; 8 bases align to TRBD1. The length of the CDR3 is 13 residues. The V gene's germline CDR1 is SQVTM and CDR2 ANQGSEA. J lost 7 bases, V lost 3 bases, and 7 bases had no gene match. This CDR3 reads CSVERQGMGTQYF. Written as DNA, the CDR3 is TGCAGCGTTGAGAGACAGGGGATGGGGACCCAGTACTTC.

The rearrangement links TRBV30 to TRBJ1-3; D not resolved. The CDR3 runs 13 residues. Germline assignment: CDR1 GTSNPN and CDR2 SVGIG (reference sequence). V lost 5 bases, J lost 4 bases, and 12 bases lay in between. The CDR3 region is CAWSASTGNTIYF. CDR3 in DNA: TGTGCCTGGTCCGCCTCTACGGGAAACACCATATATTTT.

Many counts were recorded for this clonotype. The genes are TRBV6-2 or TRBV6-3 and TRBJ2-7, with D possibly TRBD2 on 5 matching bases. Germline V lookup: CDR1 MNHEY, CDR2 SVGEGT. The germline V and J ends were trimmed by 2 bases and 3 bases, with 11 bases remaining between them. This CDR3 comprises 14 residues. The CDR3 protein is CASSYPGGDYEQYF. DNA for the CDR3: TGTGCCAGCAGTTACCCCGGAGGAGACTACGAGCAGTACTTC.

This clonotype was seen at least ten times. The rearrangement links TRBV11-2 to TRBJ1-6, with D unclear. The CDR3 length is 16 residues. Germline-derived CDR1 and CDR2 are SGHAT and FQNNGV. The V and J ends lost 5 bases and 0 bases respectively, with 11 bases between them. This CDR3 is CASSRRSSSYNSPLHF. CDR3 in DNA: TGTGCCAGCAGCCGGAGAAGCAGCTCCTATAATTCACCCCTCCACTTT.

This clonotype is labeled medium-sized (0.01 to 0.1%). This chain connects TRBV7-2 to TRBJ2-1, with TRBD2 identical over 10 bases. Germline V gene data show CDR1 as SGHTA and CDR2 as FQGNSA. The junction had 9 bases not matched to a gene; V was cut back by 2 bases and J by 8 bases. The CDR3 loop spans 16 amino acids. The CDR3 is CASSLRRLAGEDEQFF. Here the CDR3 DNA reads TGTGCCAGCAGCTTACGACGGCTAGCGGGAGAAGATGAGCAGTTCTTC.

This clonotype was counted ten times or more. This chain connects TRBV4-1 to TRBJ2-3, with 7 nucleotides matching TRBD2. The trim removed 7 bases at V and 4 bases at J, leaving 11 bases unmatched. This CDR3 is built from 15 residues. Germline V gene lookup returns CDR1 MGHRA and CDR2 YSYEKL. The CDR3 sequence: CASTRLARGADTQYF. In DNA form, the CDR3 reads TGCGCCAGCACTCGACTAGCTCGGGGCGCAGATACGCAGTATTTT.